Sequencing of this T cell receptor (beta chain) was carried out in a study of blood T cells in healthy people across ages. The donors, all healthy, were Caucasians living in Russia, aged roughly 6 to 100. Primers used in a second PCR of about 6 to 11 cycles were a sample-barcoded 5' primer and a J-beta primer mix. One entry per CDR3 protein results from TCRdb running MiXCR on the 5' RACE reads. The sample includes over 1,500,000 distinct CDR3 sequences, just under 50% of them seen just once. In germline, CDR1 is SGHRS, CDR2 YFSETQ. CDR3 length: 15 amino acids. The V and J ends lost 4 bases and 0 bases, in that order; junction bases with no gene match: 4.

Sample: blood. The chain recombines TRBV5-1 with TRBJ2-1, with 7 bases lining up with TRBD1. The receptor's source is a woman in her forties in good health. DNA of the CDR3: TGCGCCAGCAGCATCGACAGGGACTCCTACAATGAGCAGTTCTTC. The encoded protein is CASSIDRDSYNEQFF.